A selection of T cell receptor beta chains follows, all from one sample in a study of response to subunit inactivated influenza vaccine. TCRdb ran MiXCR on the RT-PCR reads and lists one entry per CDR3 protein. The table records roughly 500,000 distinct CDR3 sequences, approximately 15% of them present only once. Here the sequenced sample was CD4+ T cells sorted from PBMCs, taken roughly 24 months after vaccination. All receptors come from a man in his fifties or sixties who received an inactivated influenza vaccine. Both conserved end residues are part of each CDR3. Each record gives: J gene, clone size, V gene, D gene, CDR3 DNA, CDR3 protein. The D gene is left open where the match is weak. Only part of the rows carry a size: once, few, many, or a class if the clone is expanded.

TRBJ2-1	few	TRBV20-1	-	TGCAGTGCTAGAGGGTACAGCTCCTACAATGAGCAGTTCTTC	CSARGYSSYNEQFF
TRBJ2-1	-	TRBV24-1	TRBD2	TGTGCCACCAGTGACCTAGCGGGAGGATCCTACAATGAGCAGTTCTTC	CATSDLAGGSYNEQFF
TRBJ1-5	-	TRBV10-2	-	TGCGCCAGCAGTGAGTCAGCAGGATTACTATATCAGCCCCAGCATTTT	CASSESAGLLYQPQHF
TRBJ1-2	-	TRBV25-1	-	TGTGCCAGCAGTGTGTGTATGCGGACGACAGACTACTATGGCTACACCTTC	CASSVCMRTTDYYGYTF
TRBJ1-4	few	TRBV12-3/TRBV12-4	-	TGTGCCAGCAGTCCGTTCGGGCGCCGGGATGAAAAACTGTTTTTT	CASSPFGRRDEKLFF
TRBJ2-2	few	TRBV7-9	-	TGTGCCAGCAGCTTATCTCCGACGGGTAACACCGGGGAGCTGTTTTTT	CASSLSPTGNTGELFF
TRBJ1-1	-	TRBV7-2	-	TGTGCCAGCAGCTCTTCGGGCGCGCGGACTGAAGCTTTCTTT	CASSSSGARTEAFF
TRBJ2-3	few	TRBV28	TRBD1	TGTGCCAGCAGCCCAGACAGGGGGCAGAACACAGATACGCAGTATTTT	CASSPDRGQNTDTQYF
TRBJ1-5	-	TRBV18	-	TGTGCCAGCTCAGTAAACAGGGGCAATCAGCCCCAGCATTTT	CASSVNRGNQPQHF
TRBJ2-1	many	TRBV5-1	-	TGCGCCAGCAGCCCGGAGGGGCATGAGCAGTTCTTC	CASSPEGHEQFF
TRBJ2-7	few	TRBV5-1	TRBD2	TGCGCCAGCAGCAAACTAGCGGGGACAGCTCACGAGCAGTACTTC	CASSKLAGTAHEQYF
TRBJ2-7	-	TRBV10-2	-	TGCGCCAGCCTCGGGAATTTTTTCCACGAGCAGTACTTC	CASLGNFFHEQYF
TRBJ2-5	many	TRBV7-2	-	TGTGCCAGCAGCTCACAGGCATCCCAAGAGACCCAGTACTTC	CASSSQASQETQYF
TRBJ2-5	-	TRBV7-9	-	TGTGCCACCTCCCGGGCCGTAGTTCAAGAGACCCAGTACTTC	CATSRAVVQETQYF
TRBJ2-3	-	TRBV10-3	TRBD2	TGTGCCATCAGTTCCAGCGGGGGGAATACAGATACGCAGTATTTT	CAISSSGGNTDTQYF
TRBJ2-3	few	TRBV6-5	TRBD1	TGTGCCAGCAGTTACTCGCTTGGACAGGGAACAGATACGCAGTATTTT	CASSYSLGQGTDTQYF
TRBJ2-3	-	TRBV6-2/TRBV6-3	-	TGTGCCAGCAGTAACGCCCCAGATACGCAGTATTTT	CASSNAPDTQYF
TRBJ1-2	-	TRBV6-2/TRBV6-3	-	TGTGCCAGCAGGGGTACGGGGGTTTATGGCTACACCTTC	CASRGTGVYGYTF
TRBJ2-3	-	TRBV6-2/TRBV6-3	TRBD1	TGTGCCAGCAGTTACAATCATAGGACAGGAGAGTCCACAGATACGCAGTATTTT	CASSYNHRTGESTDTQYF
TRBJ2-5	many	TRBV2	-	TGTGCCAGCAGTGGAGGGACGGGACAAGAGACCCAGTACTTC	CASSGGTGQETQYF
TRBJ2-3	few	TRBV6-2/TRBV6-3	TRBD2	TGTGCCAGCAGTCGTACTAGCGGGAGGACTCGACTGGATACGCAGTATTTT	CASSRTSGRTRLDTQYF
TRBJ2-1	few	TRBV3-1	-	TGTGCCAGCAGCCTAAAGACAAGCTTGTATGAGCAGTTCTTC	CASSLKTSLYEQFF
TRBJ2-5	-	TRBV9	TRBD1	TGTGCCAGCAGCGCCCGACAGGGGGCCGGGGAGACCCAGTACTTC	CASSARQGAGETQYF
TRBJ1-2	few	TRBV12-3/TRBV12-4	-	TGTGCCAGCAGTTTAGCGCGAATAACGCGGGGGCGAGAAGGCTACACCTTC	CASSLARITRGREGYTF
TRBJ2-2	many	TRBV5-5	-	TGTGCCAGCAGATCGGACGGAATGACCGGGGAGCTGTTTTTT	CASRSDGMTGELFF
TRBJ2-1	-	TRBV20-1	TRBD2	TGCAGTGCTAGGTCACCTAGCGGGGGGCACAATGAGCAGTTCTTC	CSARSPSGGHNEQFF
TRBJ2-6	-	TRBV5-1	-	TGCGCCAGCAGCACAACAGCCTCTGGGGCCAACGTCCTGACTTTC	CASSTTASGANVLTF